These 14 T cell receptor beta chains were sequenced from one sample in a study of T-cell reconstitution after alpha-beta-depleted transplantation in children (dated by TCRdb to 2016 to 2017). The treatment or condition tag for this specimen amounts to: allogeneic hematopoietic cell transplantation with graft depleted of TCRalphabeta T cells and CD19 B cells. Library construction relied on PCR. Instrument used: Illumina HiSeq 2500. TCR libraries were prepared with molecular barcoding, using unique molecular identifiers to normalize TCRbeta repertoire quantification. TCRdb reprocessing: public reads trimmed at Q25 with fastp, clones called with MiXCR, in-frame beta chains kept. Rows are combined by CDR3 protein, so each entry shows the most common genes and DNA. The sample yields about 220,000 distinct CDR3 sequences; around a sixth were counted once. About 45% of the sample rests with the top ten.

Sequenced material: PBMCs, mostly from graft donor cells, taken 360 days after TCRalphabeta/CD19-depleted stem cell transplant. Receptors were obtained from a male patient aged 2-9 years who had a stem cell transplant for acute lymphoblastic leukemia, so the T cells may come from the graft donor.

This clonotype has just one count. The gene calls are TRBV7-9 and TRBJ2-3, with D possibly matching TRBD1 (6 bases). The V end lost 1 base, the J end lost 3 bases, and 8 bases lay between the germline ends. The CDR3 sequence is 14 residues long. The V gene's germline CDR1 is SEHNR and CDR2 FQNEAQ (reference sequence). CDR3 amino acids: CASSLGDKTDTQYF. The CDR3 DNA is TGTGCCAGCAGCTTAGGGGACAAAACAGATACGCAGTATTTT.

This clonotype has only a few counts. The rearrangement joins TRBV5-1 to TRBJ1-1, with D perhaps TRBD1 (6 bases). The CDR3 consists of 14 residues. The V gene lost 0 bases and the J gene lost 4 bases, with 10 bases spanning the gap. The germline V gene has CDR1 SGHRS and CDR2 YFSETQ. In nucleotides, the CDR3 is TGCGCCAGCAGCTTGGCCGTGGGGGCCACTGAAGCTTTCTTT. Its translation: CASSLAVGATEAFF.

Turning to this clonotype: A read error may account for a junction end that differs from germline. Written as DNA, the CDR3 is TGTGCCAGCAGCTTAGGTTTGTTTCAGGCCCAGCATTTT. This codes for CASSLGLFQAQHF. This rearrangement joins TRBV5-5 to TRBJ1-5; no firm D call. This CDR3 region has 13 residues. The germline gives CDR1 SGHKS, CDR2 YYEKEE (reference sequence).

The genes are TRBV7-2 and TRBJ1-2, with D possibly being TRBD1 (5 bases). CDR3 length: 13 amino acids. Germline V CDR1 and CDR2: SGHTA, FQGNSA. Trimming removed 5 bases at V and 1 base at J, with 8 bases between. The CDR3 is CASSMTVNYGYTF. The CDR3 nucleotides are TGTGCCAGCAGCATGACAGTTAACTATGGCTACACCTTC.

This clonotype was detected a few times. The chain carries TRBV20-1 and TRBJ1-1; 7 bases agree with TRBD1. The CDR3 contains 14 residues. V gave up 3 bases and J gave up 3 bases; unmatched junction bases: 7. Germline CDR1 reads DFQATT; CDR2 reads SNEGSKA (reference sequence). The CDR3 nucleotides are TGCAGTGCTAGGGCAGGCAGGGGGGACACTGAAGCTTTCTTT. Protein sequence: CSARAGRGDTEAFF.

The V call is TRBV9, the J call TRBJ1-2; the match to TRBD1 covers 9 bases. Trimming at V came to 3 bases and at J to 6 bases, leaving 12 bases not matched to a gene. The germline gives CDR1 SGDLS, CDR2 YYNGEE. This CDR3 region has 16 residues. The DNA of the CDR3 is TGTGCCAGCAGCGAAAGGGACAGGGAAGGGTTCGATGGCTACACCTTC. Translation gives CASSERDREGFDGYTF. The variable domain in full, completed from reference TRBV9 and TRBJ1-2, reads DSGVTQTPKHLITATGQRVTLRCSPRSGDLSVYWYQQSLDQGLQFLIQYYNGEERAKGNILERFSAQQFPDLHSELNLSSLELGDSALYFCASSERDREGFDGYTFGSGTRLTVV.

There are a few counts of this clonotype. The chain links TRBV12-3 or TRBV12-4 to TRBJ2-3, with a possible D match to TRBD1 (6 bases). This CDR3 spans 16 amino acids. Trimming left V 5 bases short and J 2 bases short, with 17 bases between. Here the CDR3 DNA reads TGTGCCAGCAGTCCCGAGACAGGCCCCCCCACAGATACGCAGTATTTT. Amino acids: CASSPETGPPTDTQYF.

A few counts support this clonotype. The chain carries TRBV5-5 and TRBJ2-7; 7 bases fit TRBD1. The V and J ends lost 1 base and 5 bases, in that order; junction bases with no gene match: 9. The CDR3 spans 15 residues. Germline assignment: CDR1 SGHKS and CDR2 YYEKEE (reference sequence). The CDR3 loop is CASSLPPDRDHEQYF. CDR3 nucleotides: TGTGCCAGCAGCTTGCCCCCCGACAGGGATCACGAGCAGTACTTC.

The chain is built from TRBV20-1 and TRBJ2-1, with 12 bases lining up with TRBD2. Germline CDR1 is DFQATT and CDR2 is SNEGSKA (reference sequence). Unmatched junction bases numbered 4, after V lost 5 bases and J lost 5 bases. CDR3 size: 14 residues. The DNA for the CDR3 is TGCAGTGCTCGACTAGCGGGAGTCGACAATGAGCAGTTCTTC. This gives the protein CSARLAGVDNEQFF.

This chain links TRBV30 with TRBJ1-1, with unresolved D. Germline V lookup: CDR1 GTSNPN, CDR2 SVGIG (reference sequence). The CDR3 is 13 amino acids. Trimming shortened V by 4 bases and J by 6 bases, and 15 bases separated the two germline ends. The CDR3 DNA follows: TGTGCCTGGAACTCCGGCCACTTTCCTGAAGCTTTCTTT. It yields the protein CAWNSGHFPEAFF.

The chain recombines TRBV7-6 with TRBJ2-7; maybe TRBD1 (6 bases). With 3 bases removed from V and 0 bases from J, the gap between germline ends came to 9 bases. The CDR3 is 14 amino acids. Germline lookup yields CDR1 SGHVS and CDR2 FNYEAQ. The DNA for the CDR3 is TGTGCCAGCAGCTTCCGACAGGACTCCTACGAGCAGTACTTC. Its translation is CASSFRQDSYEQYF. The full variable domain, in which reference TRBV7-6 and TRBJ2-7 provide the parts outside the CDR3, is GAGVSQSPRYKVTKRGQDVALRCDPISGHVSLYWYRQALGQGPEFLTYFNYEAQQDKSGLPNDRFSAERPEGSISTLTIQRTEQRDSAMYRCASSFRQDSYEQYFGPGTRLTVT.

The chain has TRBV10-3 and TRBJ1-2, with TRBD1 matching 9 bases. There are 14 residues in the CDR3. The trim removed 2 bases at V and 4 bases at J, leaving 2 bases unmatched. Germline V gene data show CDR1 as ENHRY and CDR2 as SYGVKD. CDR3 protein: CAISEDRGGYGYTF. Here the CDR3 DNA reads TGTGCCATCAGTGAGGACAGGGGGGGCTATGGCTACACCTTC.

Only a few counts were recorded for this clonotype. J is TRBJ1-1 and V is TRBV30; D possibly corresponds to TRBD1 (5 bases). This CDR3 is 13 amino acids long. V dropped 4 bases and J dropped 4 bases, with 13 bases sitting between them. Germline V gives CDR1 GTSNPN, CDR2 SVGIG (reference sequence). The CDR3 is CAWKGQGSTEAFF. The DNA of the CDR3 is TGTGCCTGGAAGGGGCAGGGCAGCACTGAAGCTTTCTTT.

This clonotype was seen repeatedly, ten times or more. The J gene is TRBJ1-2, the V gene TRBV29-1; possibly TRBD1 for D (6 bases). The V and J ends lost 4 bases and 4 bases respectively, with 16 bases between them. The CDR3 runs 14 residues. Germline-derived CDR1 and CDR2 are SQVTM and ANQGSEA. CDR3 bases: TGCAGCGTTGGAGACAAGGACAGCGGCTATGGCTACACCTTC. Translation: CSVGDKDSGYGYTF. The entire variable domain, with the rest obtained from reference TRBV29-1 and TRBJ1-2, is as follows: SAVISQKPSRDICQRGTSLTIQCQVDSQVTMMFWYRQQPGQSLTLIATANQGSEATYESGFVIDKFPISRPNLTFSTLTVSNMSPEDSSIYLCSVGDKDSGYGYTFGSGTRLTVV.